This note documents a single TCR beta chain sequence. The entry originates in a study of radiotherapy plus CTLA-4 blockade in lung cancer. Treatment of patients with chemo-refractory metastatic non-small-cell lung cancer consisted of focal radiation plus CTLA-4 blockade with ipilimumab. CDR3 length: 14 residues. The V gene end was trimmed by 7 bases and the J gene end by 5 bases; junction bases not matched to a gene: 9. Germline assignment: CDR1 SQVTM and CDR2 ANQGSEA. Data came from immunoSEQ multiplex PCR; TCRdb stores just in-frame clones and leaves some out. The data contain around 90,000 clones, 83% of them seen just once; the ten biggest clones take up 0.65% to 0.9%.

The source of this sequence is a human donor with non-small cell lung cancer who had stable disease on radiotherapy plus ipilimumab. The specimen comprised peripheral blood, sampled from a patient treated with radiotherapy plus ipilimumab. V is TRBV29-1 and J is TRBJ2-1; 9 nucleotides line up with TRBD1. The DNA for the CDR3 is TGCAGCGCATTACGGGACAGGGCAGACAATGAGCAGTTCTTC. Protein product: CSALRDRADNEQFF.